This T cell receptor beta chain emerged from a study of Graves' ophthalmopathy and Graves' hyperthyroidism. CDR1 is MDHEN, CDR2 SYDVKM, per germline. The CDR3 covers 18 residues. Overall study findings and caveats: Ophthalmopathy progression was predicted by the model at 70.59% sensitivity and approximately 72% specificity.

Stable hyperthyroidism denotes an absence of ophthalmopathy throughout 18 months of follow-up. The study excluded patients with other autoimmune diseases, uncontrolled infections, pregnancy or lactation. In its sample, this clonotype was seen many times. Its specificity is unknown. One end of the junction does not line up with germline, which may come from a read error. CDR3 regions of TCR beta were amplified from RNA transcripts. The library came from an HTBI-primed first-round RT-PCR and a second-round multiplex PCR. One entry per CDR3 protein results from TCRdb running MiXCR on the multiplex PCR reads. The top ten hold 2.4% of the sample, which has 300,000 to 400,000 distinct CDR3 sequences, about a sixth seen once.

The material sequenced was peripheral blood. The TCR sequence derives from an adult woman with stable Graves' hyperthyroidism. This rearrangement joins TRBV28 to TRBJ2-4; D is possibly TRBD1 or TRBD2 (5 bases each). CDR3 protein: CASSLLALRDQAKNIKYF. Written as DNA, the CDR3 is TGTGCCAGCAGTTTATTAGCTCTCCGGGACCAAGCCAAAAACATTAAGTACTTC.